These 2 T cell receptor beta chains were all obtained from the same sample, sequenced in a study of beta chain features in type 1 diabetes. The study's findings and limits: Shortening of TCRB CDR3s, moderate but significant, appeared in all four CD4+ subsets of Type 1 diabetes patients.

Since all of the isolated RNA was reverse transcribed, expressed TCRB transcripts were what got sequenced. Profiled with immunoSEQ multiplex PCR; TCRdb holds only in-frame clones, not every one. This sample has approximately 170,000 clones; over 6% occur once, and the top ten carry roughly 0.5%. Their target antigens are unknown. The sample consisted of central memory CD4+ T cells from blood. The receptors derive from a man younger than 35 with type 1 diabetes.

This clone was picked up a small number of times. This sequence joins TRBV10-3 and TRBJ2-1; D perhaps matches TRBD1 (6 bases). Per the germline V gene, CDR1 is ENHRY and CDR2 is SYGVKD. V lost 8 bases and J lost 9, with 17 bases in between. The CDR3 is made up of 13 amino acids. The CDR3: CAISGGRLGEQFF. In DNA, the CDR3 is TGTGCCATCTCTGGGGGCAGGTTAGGTGAGCAGTTCTTC.

In its sample, this clone was seen a few times. The genes are TRBV7-8 and TRBJ2-7; the match to TRBD2 covers 10 bases. V was pared by 3 bases and J by 1 base, with 9 bases of the junction left unmatched. Germline V CDR1 and CDR2: SGHVS, FQNEAQ. The CDR3 has 17 amino acids. This chain's CDR3 is CASSFQTGLAVSYEQYF. The CDR3, as DNA: TGTGCCAGCAGCTTCCAAACCGGACTAGCGGTTTCCTACGAGCAGTACTTC.